The sequence of this T cell receptor (beta chain) was determined in a study of CD8+CD57+ T cells in acquired aplastic anemia (dated by TCRdb to 2017 to 2018). Notes on the research overall: Extracted DNA from sorted CD4+ and CD8+ cells averaged around 2.9 ug, ranging from roughly 0.19 to 27.4 ug. CD8+CD57+ expansion was defined as a frequency above the mean frequency observed in healthy subjects. Study-level results and caveats: Roughly 29 CD8+ CDR3 sequences were shared between patients and controls but appeared highly expressed in patients and within their immunodominant clones. CD8+ Simpson's diversity did not differ significantly between patients and healthy controls (P=0.060).

Patients chosen for sequencing had shown expansion of CD8+CD57+ cells by flow cytometry. Every patient had severe acquired aplastic anemia, diagnosed using the International Study of Aplastic Anemia and Agranulocytosis and Camitta criteria. Patients had received no therapy at the time of blood sampling. In the study, sorted CD4+ and CD8+ blood T cells from patients with severe aplastic anemia and from healthy subjects underwent deep sequencing of TCR repertoires. Patients were enrolled under clinicaltrials.gov protocols 00001620, 01623167, 00001397, 00071045, 00081523 and 00961064 in the USA. Ficoll-Paque density gradient centrifugation was used to isolate peripheral blood mononuclear cells. CD4+ and CD8+ T cells were sorted by FACS or magnetic beads before DNA extraction. Genomic DNA served as template for TCR beta VDJ combination and CDR3 sequence profiling. TCR repertoire sequencing was run on an Illumina HiSeq 2000. The authors' analysis ran thus. Repertoires were assessed using TRBV/TRBJ rearrangement plots, CDR3 size and DJ length profiles, and Simpson's diversity index. The most abundant DNA sequence in the deep sequencing data was taken as the immunodominant clone. CDR3 amino acid sequences were checked for sharing between subjects and were compared against published repertoires and the VDJdb database. Using fastp trimming at Q25 and MiXCR clonotype assembly, TCRdb reanalyzed the public sequencing data and kept in-frame beta chains. Under each unique CDR3 protein, matching rows form one entry showing the most common genes and DNA. The V and J calls were determined by TCRdb, not by the authors. This sample holds 250,000 to 350,000 distinct CDR3 sequences; 56% were observed only once. Under 1.5% of the sample goes to the ten largest clones.

About this clonotype itself: What antigen it recognizes has not been identified. Base-call qualities are not available, and no considerably larger clone is one nucleotide away.

The V end loses 7 bases and the J end loses 4 bases, and a stretch of 13 bases separates them. The CDR3 has 13 amino acids, counting the end cysteine and phenylalanine. Only the CDR3 portion is preserved as DNA: 39 bases, with reading frame beginning at the first base. Reading the germline V gene gives CDR1 SGHTA and CDR2 FQGTGA. Sequencing used sorted CD4+, CD8+, or CD8+CD57+ T cells (not recorded which) from PBMCs. The chain is made from TRBV7-3 and TRBJ1-2; possibly the D gene is TRBD1, per 5 matching bases. The sequence came from a human donor with aplastic anemia. The base sequence is TGTGCCAGCATTATTGACAGATTCTATGGCTACACCTTC. Its protein reads: CASIIDRFYGYTF.